These 22 T cell receptor beta chains originate from one sample sequenced in a study of blood T cell repertoires in COVID-19. The protocol was immunoSEQ multiplex PCR, while the TCRdb copy is restricted to in-frame clones and leaves out a portion. The profile shows approximately 140,000 clones, approximately 83% of them singletons. The sequenced material came from peripheral blood. The receptors were gathered from a man in his 70s with acute or convalescent COVID-19.

The chain couples TRBV4-3 to TRBJ2-3; maybe TRBD1 (5 bases). The CDR3 totals 16 residues. The ends were cut back, 0 bases at V and 3 bases at J, with 13 bases in the middle. Germline values: CDR1 LGHNA, CDR2 YSLEER. CDR3 in amino acids: CASSQDLWQGTDTQYF. CDR3 DNA: TGCGCCAGCAGCCAAGATCTATGGCAGGGAACAGATACGCAGTATTTT.

This chain uses TRBV18 with TRBJ1-5; D not certain. Between the trimmed V and J ends, which lost 2 bases and 4 bases, there was a span of 6 bases. The CDR3 covers 13 residues. Germline V lookup: CDR1 KGHSH, CDR2 LQKENI. Here the CDR3 DNA reads TGTGCCAGCTCACCAGTAGAGAATCAGCCCCAGCATTTT. This codes for CASSPVENQPQHF.

This clone was seen only a few times. The chain has TRBV15 and TRBJ2-2; D call uncertain. Deletions cut 0 bases from V and 1 base from J, with 9 bases between. This CDR3 contains 16 residues. Germline CDR1 LNHNV, CDR2 YYDKDF (reference sequence). The CDR3 is CATSRDESVNTGELFF. The CDR3 DNA follows: TGTGCCACCAGCAGAGATGAAAGCGTGAACACCGGGGAGCTGTTTTTT.

The J gene is TRBJ1-6, the V gene TRBV9; a possible D gene is TRBD1 (5 bases). This CDR3 is built from 15 residues. V was trimmed by 4 bases and J by 10 bases, leaving 18 bases between them. Germline-derived CDR1 and CDR2 are SGDLS and YYNGEE. The CDR3 DNA reads TGTGCCAGCAGCCCCCTAGGAGGGGAGGTATCACCCCTCCACTTT. Translated: CASSPLGGEVSPLHF.

The chain employs TRBV18 and TRBJ2-3; tentatively, D is TRBD2 (5 bases). CDR1 is KGHSH, CDR2 LQKENI, per germline. Trimming shortened V by 3 bases and J by 1 base, and 8 bases separated the two germline ends. This CDR3 is built from 14 residues. Here the CDR3 reads CASSPQRGTDTQYF. CDR3 in DNA: TGTGCCAGCTCACCTCAGAGGGGCACAGATACGCAGTATTTT.

The sample holds one count of this clone. The chain employs TRBV9 and TRBJ2-1; the D is unclear. The CDR3 is made up of 16 amino acids. The ends were cut back, 0 bases at V and 0 bases at J, with 10 bases in the middle. Germline lookup yields CDR1 SGDLS and CDR2 YYNGEE. CDR3 residues: CASSVAFSASYNEQFF. The DNA for the CDR3 is TGTGCCAGCAGCGTAGCTTTCAGTGCCTCCTACAATGAGCAGTTCTTC.

The rearrangement links TRBV28 to TRBJ1-6; 7 positions match TRBD1. CDR3 length: 14 amino acids. The J segment lost 10 bases and the V segment lost 5 bases, leaving 8 bases of the junction unmatched. The V gene's germline CDR1 is MDHEN and CDR2 SYDVKM. Here the CDR3 reads CASSRTGGASPLHF. The CDR3 DNA reads TGTGCCAGCAGTAGGACAGGAGGTGCGTCACCCCTCCACTTT.

The V and J genes are TRBV9 and TRBJ2-2, with D possibly matching TRBD2 (6 bases). Germline V lookup: CDR1 SGDLS, CDR2 YYNGEE. Trimming took off 0 bases at V and 6 bases at J, with 12 bases between the two ends. The CDR3 runs to 15 residues. CDR3: CASSVEPAGAGELFF. Written as DNA, the CDR3 is TGTGCCAGCAGCGTAGAACCAGCGGGCGCCGGGGAGCTGTTTTTT.

Only a few counts were recorded for this clone. The chain couples TRBV29-1 to TRBJ2-2; 8 nucleotides match TRBD1. The CDR3 is 13 amino acids. Germline CDR1 is SQVTM and CDR2 is ANQGSEA. V lost 6 bases to trimming and J lost 4 bases; unmatched junction nucleotides: 4. CDR3 in amino acids: CSVNTGGTGELFF. DNA of the CDR3: TGCAGCGTAAACACAGGGGGCACCGGGGAGCTGTTTTTT.

This chain connects TRBV5-1 to TRBJ1-4; TRBD1 is a possible D gene (5 bases). In germline, CDR1 is SGHRS, CDR2 YFSETQ. This CDR3 has 15 amino acids. V gave up 6 bases and J gave up 0 bases, with 12 bases separating them. The CDR3 coding sequence is TGCGCCAGCAAGGCAGGGTCCCCAACTAATGAAAAACTGTTTTTT. Translating gives CASKAGSPTNEKLFF.

This clone was recorded a few times. The gene calls are TRBV6-2 or TRBV6-3 and TRBJ2-7; D remains unclear. V lost 6 bases and J lost 2, with 8 bases in between. The CDR3 spans 12 residues. Germline V CDR1 and CDR2: MNHEY, SVGEGT. CDR3 coding DNA: TGTGCCAGCAGCGACTGGGCCTACGAGCAGTACTTC. Amino acids: CASSDWAYEQYF.

CDR3: CASSQEGGDRVPSNQPQHF. In nucleotides, the CDR3 is TGTGCCAGCAGCCAAGAAGGGGGGGACAGGGTCCCTAGCAATCAGCCCCAGCATTTT. V is TRBV3-1 (or the pseudogene TRBV3-2) and J is TRBJ1-5; 9 bases line up with TRBD1. This CDR3 contains 19 residues. Unmatched junction bases numbered 9, after V lost 0 bases and J lost 0 bases. Looked up from germline, CDR1 is LGHDT and CDR2 is YNNKEL (reference sequence).

The chain uses TRBV5-8 and TRBJ1-2; 8 bases align to TRBD1. Trimming cost V 2 bases and J 8 bases; bases outside gene matches: 17. Germline-derived CDR1 and CDR2 are SGHTS and YDEGEE. The CDR3 consists of 17 residues. The CDR3 loop is CASSFRTGLSKIGGYTF. As DNA, the CDR3 is TGTGCCAGCAGCTTTCGGACAGGGCTGTCCAAAATTGGGGGCTACACCTTC.

The V gene is TRBV9, the J gene TRBJ1-2; D call uncertain. V was cut by 0 bases and J by 7 bases, with 10 bases left in between. The CDR3 has 13 amino acids. Germline V gives CDR1 SGDLS, CDR2 YYNGEE. Here the CDR3 reads CASSVENSVGYTF. Written as DNA, the CDR3 is TGTGCCAGCAGCGTAGAAAATAGTGTTGGCTACACCTTC.

The CDR3 loop reads CASLKAGTATYEQYF. The CDR3 coding sequence is TGTGCCAGCCTAAAGGCGGGGACAGCTACCTACGAGCAGTACTTC. This chain uses TRBV2 with TRBJ2-7, with TRBD1 as a possible D gene (7 bases). The V and J ends lost 8 bases and 2 bases respectively, with 19 bases between them. Germline CDR1 reads SNHLY; CDR2 reads FYNNEI. There are 15 residues in the CDR3.

Only one count was recorded for this clone. The chain combines TRBV10-3 with TRBJ2-1; 9 bases map to TRBD2. CDR1 is ENHRY, CDR2 SYGVKD, per germline. This CDR3 comprises 16 residues. The junction had 4 bases not matched to a gene; V was cut back by 0 bases and J by 4 bases. CDR3 amino acids: CAISESASGAYNEQFF. The CDR3 DNA reads as TGTGCCATCAGTGAGTCGGCTAGCGGGGCGTACAATGAGCAGTTCTTC.

V and J are TRBV28 and TRBJ1-1; TRBD1 agrees at 7 bases. The CDR3 is made up of 15 amino acids. V lost 10 bases, J lost 1 base, and 12 bases stayed unmatched. Germline V gene data show CDR1 as MDHEN and CDR2 as SYDVKM. CDR3 in DNA: TGTGCCATCCGAGGACAGGACGACTCGAACACTGAAGCTTTCTTT. Protein sequence: CAIRGQDDSNTEAFF.

This chain uses TRBV20-1 with TRBJ2-2, with 11 bases aligning to TRBD2. This CDR3 region has 15 residues. Germline loops: CDR1 DFQATT, CDR2 SNEGSKA (reference sequence). The junction had 6 bases not matched to a gene; V was cut back by 3 bases and J by 6 bases. CDR3 sequence reads: CSASPTSGSAGELFF. The CDR3, as DNA: TGCAGTGCTAGTCCCACTAGCGGGAGTGCCGGGGAGCTGTTTTTT.

This clone was recorded once. The CDR3 is CASSYPGTGKETQYF. The CDR3 region has the DNA TGTGCCAGCAGTTACCCCGGGACAGGGAAAGAGACCCAGTACTTC. The chain combines TRBV6-5 with TRBJ2-5; 9 bases line up with TRBD1. The CDR3 has 15 residues. Per germline, CDR1 MNHEY and CDR2 SVGAGI. V dropped 2 bases and J dropped 3; count of bases not matched to a gene: 4.

The chain has TRBV28 and TRBJ2-1; TRBD1 agrees at 9 bases. In germline, CDR1 is MDHEN, CDR2 SYDVKM. V was pared by 6 bases and J by 6 bases, with 0 bases of the junction left unmatched. The CDR3 consists of 12 residues. Written as DNA, the CDR3 is TGTGCCAGCAGGACAGGGGGCAATGAGCAGTTCTTC. Its protein is CASRTGGNEQFF.

The rearrangement joins TRBV5-1 to TRBJ2-1; maybe TRBD1 (5 bases). V was pared by 0 bases and J by 2 bases, with 9 bases between. Germline V lookup: CDR1 SGHRS, CDR2 YFSETQ. This CDR3 is 15 amino acids long. The DNA for the CDR3 is TGCGCCAGCAGCTTGGCGGACACCACCTACAATGAGCAGTTCTTC. Residues: CASSLADTTYNEQFF.

The chain recombines TRBV29-1 with TRBJ2-2, with D possibly TRBD2 on 6 matching bases. The ends were cut back, 1 base at V and 0 bases at J, with 9 bases in the middle. CDR1 and CDR2 (germline): SQVTM, ANQGSEA. The length of the CDR3 is 15 residues. The CDR3 is CSVEVAGTNTGELFF. The CDR3 DNA is TGCAGCGTTGAAGTTGCGGGGACGAACACCGGGGAGCTGTTTTTT.